This TCR beta chain was identified during a study of cytomegalovirus exposure and HLA in healthy donors. The length of the CDR3 is 15 residues. The trim removed 1 base at V and 9 bases at J, leaving 6 bases unmatched. CDR1 and CDR2 from the germline V gene are SGHTA and FQGNSA. The PCR was carried out with 60 Vbeta primers and 13 Jbeta primers. Data came from immunoSEQ multiplex PCR; TCRdb stores just in-frame clones and leaves some out. There are 200,000 to 300,000 clones in the sample; over 80% occur only once, and roughly 5% lies in the top ten. The sequencing sample was made of PBMCs. The clonotype originates from a woman aged 40 to 49 in good health and CMV-seropositive. The V call is TRBV7-2, the J call TRBJ1-6; TRBD1 aligns across 7 bases. The CDR3 sequence: CASSLGPGGRSPLHF. As DNA, the CDR3 is TGTGCCAGCAGCTTAGGCCCAGGGGGTCGTTCACCCCTCCACTTT.